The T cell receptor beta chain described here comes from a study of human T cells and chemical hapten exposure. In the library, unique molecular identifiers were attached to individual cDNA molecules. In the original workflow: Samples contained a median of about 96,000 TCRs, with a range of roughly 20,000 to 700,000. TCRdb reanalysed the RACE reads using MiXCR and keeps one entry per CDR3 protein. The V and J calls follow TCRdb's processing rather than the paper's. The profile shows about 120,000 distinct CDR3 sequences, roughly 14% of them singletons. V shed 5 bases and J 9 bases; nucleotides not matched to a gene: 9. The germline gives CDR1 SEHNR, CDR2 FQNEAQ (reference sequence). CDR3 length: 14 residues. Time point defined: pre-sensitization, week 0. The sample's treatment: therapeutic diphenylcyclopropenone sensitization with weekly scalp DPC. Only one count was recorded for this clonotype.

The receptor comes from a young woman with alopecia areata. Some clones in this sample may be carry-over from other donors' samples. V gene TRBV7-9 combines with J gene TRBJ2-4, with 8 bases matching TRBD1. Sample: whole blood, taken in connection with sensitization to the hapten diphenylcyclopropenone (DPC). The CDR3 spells CASSAGQAAGIQYF. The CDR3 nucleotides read TGTGCCAGCAGCGCGGGACAGGCAGCAGGCATTCAGTACTTC.